These T cell receptor beta chains were read from a single sample in a study of T cell repertoires in aging, cancer and after chemotherapy. MiXCR was run by TCRdb on the multiplex PCR reads, yielding one entry per CDR3 protein. The sample gives about 11,000 distinct CDR3 sequences, less than 30% of which show up once; over 1.5% is in the top ten. Sample: blood. All receptors come from a human donor in good health. CDR3s include the opening cysteine and the closing phenylalanine or tryptophan. D genes are given only for firm matches. Clone sizes are given selectively: once, few, many, or a class where the clone is expanded.

j_call	cdr3_length	d_call	v_call	clone_size	cdr3_aa	cdr3_nt
TRBJ2-3	14	NA	TRBV19	few	CASSMGDSTDTQYF	TGTGCCAGTAGTATGGGGGACTCCACAGATACGCAGTATTTT
TRBJ2-7	18	TRBD2	TRBV20-1	few	CSARVGGLAGGVGYEQYF	TGCAGTGCTAGAGTGGGAGGACTAGCGGGAGGAGTAGGGTACGAGCAGTACTTC
TRBJ2-7	15	TRBD2	TRBV7-2	few	CASSPGAGVGYEQYF	TGTGCTAGCAGCCCCGGGGCGGGAGTGGGATACGAGCAGTACTTC
TRBJ1-5	19	NA	TRBV7-2	NA	CASSLFSLHREGVGQPQHF	TGTGCCAGCAGCTTATTTTCGCTCCATCGGGAGGGGGTAGGTCAGCCCCAGCATTTT
TRBJ1-5	11	NA	TRBV27	NA	CASSPEEPQHF	TGTGCCAGCAGTCCGGAGGAGCCCCAGCATTTT
TRBJ2-7	14	NA	TRBV20-1	medium-sized	CSARDAARIDEQYF	TGCAGTGCTAGGGACGCGGCTAGGATAGACGAGCAGTACTTC
TRBJ1-5	18	TRBD1	TRBV6-5	NA	CASGRGQGIRGGNQPQHF	TGTGCCAGCGGCCGGGGACAGGGGATTAGAGGAGGCAATCAGCCCCAGCATTTT
TRBJ2-7	17	TRBD2	TRBV19	NA	CASSPRGSLAGGYEQYF	TGTGCCAGTAGCCCCCGGGGAAGCCTAGCGGGAGGCTACGAGCAGTACTTC
TRBJ2-7	11	NA	TRBV7-7	NA	CAIGTGPQQYF	TGTGCTATCGGAACAGGCCCACAGCAGTACTTC
TRBJ1-2	14	NA	TRBV6-2/TRBV6-3	few	CASSYQRGADGYTF	TGTGCCAGCAGTTACCAAAGGGGGGCGGACGGCTACACCTTC
TRBJ2-5	13	NA	TRBV3-1	NA	CASSLPSVETQYF	TGTGCCAGCAGCCTCCCTAGCGTTGAGACCCAGTACTTC
TRBJ2-7	13	NA	TRBV6-5	few	CASSNPPAYEQYF	TGTGCCAGCAGTAATCCGCCGGCTTACGAGCAGTACTTC
TRBJ1-5	15	TRBD1	TRBV25-1	few	CASSDRQGGDQPQHF	TGTGCCAGCAGTGACCGACAGGGCGGGGATCAGCCCCAGCATTTT
TRBJ2-2	14	NA	TRBV20-1	few	CSAPGMVDTGELFF	TGCAGTGCTCCTGGAATGGTGGATACCGGGGAGCTGTTTTTT
TRBJ2-1	15	TRBD2	TRBV19	NA	CASDSGTSEYNEQFF	TGTGCCAGCGACTCCGGGACTAGCGAATACAATGAGCAGTTCTTC
TRBJ1-1	17	TRBD1	TRBV15	NA	CATSSHPSGTGNTEAFF	TGTGCCACCAGCAGCCACCCTTCCGGGACAGGGAATACTGAAGCTTTCTTT
TRBJ2-1	15	TRBD2	TRBV6-6	NA	CASTTTGLAGEEQFF	TGTGCCAGCACCACAACGGGACTAGCGGGAGAGGAGCAGTTCTTC
TRBJ2-7	14	NA	TRBV6-5	few	CASSADFSFYEQYF	TGTGCCAGCAGTGCAGACTTTTCCTTCTACGAGCAGTACTTC
TRBJ1-6	14	NA	TRBV11-2	few	CASSLGTPTSPLHF	TGTGCCAGCAGCCTCGGGACACCGACGTCACCCCTCCACTTT
TRBJ2-7	15	NA	TRBV6-5	few	CASAFQSQGAREQYF	TGTGCCAGCGCCTTTCAAAGTCAGGGCGCGCGTGAGCAGTACTTC